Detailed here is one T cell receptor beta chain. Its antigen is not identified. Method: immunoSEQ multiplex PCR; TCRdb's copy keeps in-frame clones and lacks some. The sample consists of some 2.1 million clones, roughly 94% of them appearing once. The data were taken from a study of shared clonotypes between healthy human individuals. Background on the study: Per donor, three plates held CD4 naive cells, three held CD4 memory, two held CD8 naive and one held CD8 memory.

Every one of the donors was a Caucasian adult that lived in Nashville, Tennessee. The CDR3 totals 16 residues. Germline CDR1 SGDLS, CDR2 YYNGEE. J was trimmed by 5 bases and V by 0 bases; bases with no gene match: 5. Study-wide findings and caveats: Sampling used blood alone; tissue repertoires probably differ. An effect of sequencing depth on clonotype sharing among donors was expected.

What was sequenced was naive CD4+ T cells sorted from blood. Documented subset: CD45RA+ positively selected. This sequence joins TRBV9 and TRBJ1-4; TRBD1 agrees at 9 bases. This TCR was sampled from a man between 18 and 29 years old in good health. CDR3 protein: CASSVAGTGWNEKLFF. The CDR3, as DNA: TGTGCCAGCAGCGTAGCGGGGACAGGGTGGAATGAAAAACTGTTTTTT.